This TCR beta chain was profiled in a study of T-cell reconstitution after alpha-beta-depleted transplantation in children. Preparation of the TCRbeta library involved a method that used unique molecular identifiers. TCRdb re-called the PCR reads through MiXCR, storing one row per CDR3 protein. Among about half a million distinct CDR3 sequences listed, around 13% were seen once. This clonotype was recorded a few times. CDR3 length: 13 residues. Trimming took 7 bases from V and 4 from J; bases not matched to a gene: 8. The germline gives CDR1 SQVTM, CDR2 ANQGSEA. The receptor was isolated from a human donor who donated a stem cell graft to a child with combined immunodeficiency. The V call is TRBV29-1, the J call TRBJ2-7, with 9 bases identical to TRBD1. Sequences were derived from PBMCs from the stem cell graft donor, sampled from the stem cell graft. Here the CDR3 DNA reads TGCAGCGGTGCGGGACAGGGTGGGTACGAGCAGTACTTC. It yields the protein CSGAGQGGYEQYF.